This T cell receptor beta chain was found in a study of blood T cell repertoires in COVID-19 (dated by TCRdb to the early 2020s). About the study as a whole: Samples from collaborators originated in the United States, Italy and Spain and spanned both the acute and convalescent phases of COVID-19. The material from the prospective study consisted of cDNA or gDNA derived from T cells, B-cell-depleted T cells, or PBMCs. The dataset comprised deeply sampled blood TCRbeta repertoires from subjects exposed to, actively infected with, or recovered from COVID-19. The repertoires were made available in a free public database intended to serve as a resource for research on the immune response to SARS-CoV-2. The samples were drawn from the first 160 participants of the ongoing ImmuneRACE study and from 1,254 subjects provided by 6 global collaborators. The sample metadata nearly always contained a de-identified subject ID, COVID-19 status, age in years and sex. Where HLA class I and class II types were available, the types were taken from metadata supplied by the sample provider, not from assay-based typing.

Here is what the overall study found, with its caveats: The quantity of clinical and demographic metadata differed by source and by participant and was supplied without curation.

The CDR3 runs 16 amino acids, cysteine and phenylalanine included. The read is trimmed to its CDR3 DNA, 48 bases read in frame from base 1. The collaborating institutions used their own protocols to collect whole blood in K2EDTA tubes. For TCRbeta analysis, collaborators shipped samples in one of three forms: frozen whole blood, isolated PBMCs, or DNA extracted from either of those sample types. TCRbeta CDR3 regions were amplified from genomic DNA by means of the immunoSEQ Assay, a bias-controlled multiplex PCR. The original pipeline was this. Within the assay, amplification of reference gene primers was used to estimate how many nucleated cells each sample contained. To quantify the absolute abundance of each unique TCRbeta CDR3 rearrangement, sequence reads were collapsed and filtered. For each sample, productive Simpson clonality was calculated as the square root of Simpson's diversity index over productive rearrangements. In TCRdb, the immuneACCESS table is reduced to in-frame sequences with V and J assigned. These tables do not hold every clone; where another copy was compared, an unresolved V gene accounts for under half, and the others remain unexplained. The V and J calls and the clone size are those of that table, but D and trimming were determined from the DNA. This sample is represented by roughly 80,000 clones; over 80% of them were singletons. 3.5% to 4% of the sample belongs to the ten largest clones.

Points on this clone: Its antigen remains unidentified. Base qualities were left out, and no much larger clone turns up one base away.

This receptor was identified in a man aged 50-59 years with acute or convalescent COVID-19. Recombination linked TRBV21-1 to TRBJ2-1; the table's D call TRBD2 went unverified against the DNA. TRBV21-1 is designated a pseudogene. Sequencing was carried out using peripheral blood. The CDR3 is CASSKVGSGCYNEQFF. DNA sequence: TGTGCCAGCAGCAAAGTGGGTAGCGGTTGCTACAATGAGCAGTTCTTC.